The clone carrying this T cell receptor (beta chain) was seen a few times. The V end lost 5 bases, the J end lost 6 bases, and 17 bases lay between the germline ends. Germline V gene data show CDR1 as LNHNV and CDR2 as YYDKDF (reference sequence). This CDR3 contains 15 residues. The beta constant-region primer was an equimolar mix of two oligonucleotides covering TRBC1 and TRBC2. Ligation attached a single-stranded oligonucleotide with a 12-nucleotide UMI and the SP2 primer to the cDNA 3' end. The ligated cDNA underwent four PCR rounds using SP2 and nested alpha and beta constant-region primers. One entry per CDR3 protein, called by TCRdb with MiXCR from the UMI-ligation and nested PCR reads. The data show 130,000 to 150,000 distinct CDR3 sequences, more than 15% seen once. These data belong to a study of naive and memory T cell subsets. CMV status came from CD4+ IFNgamma after overnight CMV lysate stimulation. Cells stained for CD3, CD4, CD8, CD45RA, CD27 and viability were sorted into four CD45RA/CD27 subsets.

Sequenced input: naive CD4+ T cells from blood. The sequence derives from a human donor in good health. The chain employs TRBV15 and TRBJ2-1, with D possibly matching TRBD1 (6 bases). Here the CDR3 reads CATSLPSQGSNEQFF. The DNA for the CDR3 is TGTGCCACCAGCCTACCCAGCCAGGGGTCCAATGAGCAGTTCTTC.